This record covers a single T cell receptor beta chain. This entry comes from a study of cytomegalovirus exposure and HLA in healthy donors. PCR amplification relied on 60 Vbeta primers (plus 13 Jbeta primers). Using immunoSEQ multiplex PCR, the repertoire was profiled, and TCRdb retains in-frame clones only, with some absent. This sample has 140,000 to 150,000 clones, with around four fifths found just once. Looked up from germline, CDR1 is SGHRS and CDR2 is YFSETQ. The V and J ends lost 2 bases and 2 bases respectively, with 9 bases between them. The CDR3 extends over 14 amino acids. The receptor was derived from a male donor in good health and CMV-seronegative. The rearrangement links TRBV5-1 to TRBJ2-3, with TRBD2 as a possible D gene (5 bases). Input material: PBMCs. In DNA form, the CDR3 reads TGCGCCAGCAGCTTTACGGGAACCACAGATACGCAGTATTTT. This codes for CASSFTGTTDTQYF.